This entry describes one T cell receptor beta chain. The data originate from a study of T cell responses to AZD1222 COVID-19 vaccine. This table comes from immunoSEQ multiplex PCR, and its TCRdb copy is limited to in-frame clones, with some not included. The sample comprises around 150,000 clones, 80% to 95% of which are singletons, and about 3.3% rests with the top ten. CDR3 length equals 15 residues. In germline, CDR1 is SGHTS, CDR2 YDEGEE. After removal of 4 bases from V and 3 bases from J, the junction contained 4 bases not matched to a gene. The input for sequencing was peripheral blood, taken 28 days after the second AZD1222 dose. This chain joins TRBV5-8 and TRBJ2-3; 11 positions agree with TRBD1. This receptor was obtained from an adult who received the AZD1222 COVID-19 vaccine. CDR3 sequence reads: CASSVDRGPTDTQYF. In nucleotides, the CDR3 is TGTGCCAGCAGCGTGGACAGGGGGCCAACAGATACGCAGTATTTT. The full variable domain, its missing parts supplied by reference TRBV5-8 and TRBJ2-3, is EAGVTQSPTHLIKTRGQQATLRCSPISGHTSVYWYQQALGLGLQFLLWYDEGEERNRGNFPPRFSGRQFPNYSSELNVNALELEDSALYLCASSVDRGPTDTQYFGPGTRLTVL.